A single sample is the source of the 19 T cell receptor beta chains below, sequenced in a study of blood T cell repertoires in COVID-19. Data came from immunoSEQ multiplex PCR; TCRdb stores just in-frame clones and leaves some out. Of around 160,000 clones listed, around 80% are singletons. Sequencing was done on a sample of peripheral blood. The receptors come from a human donor with acute or convalescent COVID-19. The donor label of this sample is uncertain.

This clone showed up just a few times. The chain carries TRBV4-1 and TRBJ1-2; D remains unclear. Germline lookup yields CDR1 MGHRA and CDR2 YSYEKL. With 4 bases removed from V and 4 bases from J, the gap between germline ends came to 16 bases. There are 15 residues in the CDR3. CDR3 DNA sequence: TGCGCCAGCAGCCCGTCAGAGGGAGTCGGCTATGGCTACACCTTC. As protein: CASSPSEGVGYGYTF.

The genes are TRBV30 and TRBJ2-3; D may be TRBD2 (7 bases). The germline gives CDR1 GTSNPN, CDR2 SVGIG (reference sequence). Trimming pared 3 bases from V and 4 bases from J, leaving 14 bases between. The CDR3 consists of 14 residues. The CDR3 DNA sequence: TGTGCCTGGAGCCTAGGGGGAGGGTCAGATACGCAGTATTTT. Amino acid sequence: CAWSLGGGSDTQYF.

Regarding this clone: Germline is not matched at one junction end, which may reflect a read error. This chain links TRBV11-2 with TRBJ2-7; 7 bases align to TRBD1. The CDR3 is made up of 16 amino acids. Germline V gene sequence: CDR1 SGHAT, CDR2 FQNNGV. The CDR3 DNA is TGTGCCAGCAGCTTACGGGCCCTGGGACAGCCTCTCGGTGTGAACTTC. Its protein product is CASSLRALGQPLGVNF.

DNA for the CDR3: TGTGCCACCGAGGGGGCCGTAAGAGAAAAACTGTTTTTT. Its protein product is CATEGAVREKLFF. The V call is TRBV15, the J call TRBJ1-4; 7 bases are shared with TRBD1. The CDR3 is made up of 13 amino acids. The V segment lost 8 bases and the J segment 8 bases; nucleotides outside the gene matches: 8. From germline, CDR1 is LNHNV and CDR2 YYDKDF (reference sequence).

The chain links TRBV3-1 (or the pseudogene TRBV3-2) to TRBJ1-1, with D possibly matching TRBD1 (5 bases). The V end lost 5 bases, the J end lost 6 bases, and 16 bases lay between the germline ends. The CDR3 runs to 14 residues. The germline V gene has CDR1 LGHDT and CDR2 YNNKEL (reference sequence). The CDR3 protein is CASSSHRGRAEAFF. The DNA for the CDR3 is TGTGCCAGCAGCAGCCATAGGGGCAGGGCTGAAGCTTTCTTT.

The chain employs TRBV7-9 and TRBJ2-3; 12 bases agree with TRBD2. The CDR3 is 16 amino acids. From germline, CDR1 is SEHNR and CDR2 FQNEAQ (reference sequence). The ends lost 5 bases at V and 0 bases at J; junction bases unmatched: 3. In DNA, the CDR3 is TGTGCCAGCAGCCGACTAGCGGGGGAGAGCACAGATACGCAGTATTTT. Residues: CASSRLAGESTDTQYF.

The chain carries TRBV3-1 (or the pseudogene TRBV3-2) and TRBJ1-6, with 9 positions matching TRBD1. Germline V gives CDR1 LGHDT, CDR2 YNNKEL (reference sequence). The ends lost 1 base at V and 9 bases at J; junction bases unmatched: 7. This CDR3 has 16 amino acids. CDR3 coding DNA: TGTGCCAGCAGCCAAGGGTCCGGGACAGGGACTTCACCCCTCCACTTT. Its protein product is CASSQGSGTGTSPLHF.

The V gene is TRBV28, the J gene TRBJ2-7; 8 bases align to TRBD2. Germline loops: CDR1 MDHEN, CDR2 SYDVKM. V shed 7 bases and J 1 base; nucleotides not matched to a gene: 9. This CDR3 region has 15 residues. CDR3 in amino acids: CASNLSGGPSYEQYF. The CDR3 nucleotides are TGTGCCAGCAACCTAAGCGGGGGCCCATCCTACGAGCAGTACTTC.

This chain connects TRBV25-1 to TRBJ1-6; 9 nucleotides line up with TRBD1. V shed 4 bases, J shed 8 bases, and the junction held 9 bases outside the gene matches. Germline V CDR1 and CDR2: MGHDK, SYGVNS. The CDR3 has 16 residues. CDR3 DNA: TGTGCCAGCAGTGCATCCGGGACAGGGTGGGATTCACCCCTCCACTTT. Protein: CASSASGTGWDSPLHF.

V gene TRBV5-6 combines with J gene TRBJ2-5; possible D gene TRBD2, 5 bases. The length of the CDR3 is 14 residues. Germline CDR1 reads SGHDT; CDR2 reads YYEEEE. Trimming cost V 6 bases and J 4 bases, with 16 bases left between them. The CDR3 sequence is CASTVGRESETQYF. CDR3 DNA sequence: TGTGCCAGCACCGTCGGACGGGAATCAGAGACCCAGTACTTC.

The chain's CDR3 is CASSPLAGGYNEQFF. For the CDR3, the DNA is TGTGCCAGCAGCCCACTAGCGGGGGGCTACAATGAGCAGTTCTTC. The J gene is TRBJ2-1, the V gene TRBV2, with 12 bases aligning to TRBD2. The length of the CDR3 is 15 residues. Trimming at V came to 6 bases and at J to 3 bases, leaving 3 bases not matched to a gene. From germline, CDR1 is SNHLY and CDR2 FYNNEI.

The J gene is TRBJ1-4, the V gene TRBV5-4, with 7 bases matching TRBD1. The V and J ends lost 4 bases and 6 bases, in that order; junction bases with no gene match: 6. CDR1 and CDR2 (germline): SGHNT, YYREEE (reference sequence). CDR3 length: 14 residues. The CDR3 sequence is CASSRQGQDEKLFF. CDR3 DNA: TGTGCCAGCAGCCGACAGGGTCAGGATGAAAAACTGTTTTTT.

V is TRBV5-4 and J is TRBJ2-1; D ambiguous. The CDR3 is 13 residues long. V dropped 0 bases and J dropped 6 bases, with 7 bases sitting between them. CDR1 and CDR2 (germline): SGHNT, YYREEE (reference sequence). For the CDR3, the DNA is TGTGCCAGCAGCTTGGTCAGTTTCAATGAGCAGTTCTTC. Its translation is CASSLVSFNEQFF.

The rearrangement uses TRBV4-1 and TRBJ1-2, with 8 bases matching TRBD1. This CDR3 is 16 amino acids long. V lost 7 bases, J lost 3 bases, and 13 bases stayed unmatched. The germline gives CDR1 MGHRA, CDR2 YSYEKL. The CDR3 spells CASTGVYRGTDYGYTF. The CDR3 nucleotides are TGCGCCAGCACGGGAGTTTACAGGGGGACGGACTATGGCTACACCTTC.

This clone appeared once. This rearrangement joins TRBV18 to TRBJ1-4; 10 bases fit TRBD1. Looked up from germline, CDR1 is KGHSH and CDR2 is LQKENI. J gave up 7 bases and V 6 bases, and 11 bases lay outside the gene matches. This CDR3 is built from 16 residues. CDR3 sequence reads: CASSPPTGGRGEKLFF. CDR3 coding DNA: TGTGCCAGCTCTCCTCCGACAGGGGGCCGCGGTGAAAAACTGTTTTTT.

V usage is TRBV21-1 and J usage is TRBJ1-5. TRBV21-1 is recorded as a pseudogene. The CDR3 extends over 15 amino acids. The CDR3 sequence: CASSKAAAGNQPQHF. DNA for the CDR3: TGTGCCAGCAGCAAAGCGGCGGCCGGCAATCAGCCCCAGCATTTT.

The chain carries TRBV5-1 and TRBJ2-1; possibly TRBD2 for D (5 bases). The germline gives CDR1 SGHRS, CDR2 YFSETQ. Trimming pared 5 bases from V and 9 bases from J, leaving 15 bases between. This CDR3 spans 13 amino acids. CDR3 amino acids: CASSHGEGSEQFF. CDR3 nucleotide sequence: TGCGCCAGCAGTCACGGGGAAGGGAGTGAGCAGTTCTTC.

Regarding this clone: The junction differs from germline at one of its ends, possibly a read error. The gene calls are TRBV12-3 or TRBV12-4 and TRBJ2-1, with a possible D match to TRBD2 (6 bases). This CDR3 is built from 12 residues. CDR3 sequence: CASSLGGTFSVF. The CDR3 DNA sequence: TGTGCCAGCAGTTTGGGCGGGACTTTCTCGGTCTTC.

The sample holds a few counts of this clone. The V call is TRBV5-4, the J call TRBJ1-3, with 8 bases identical to TRBD1. This CDR3 is built from 14 residues. V lost 5 bases to trimming and J lost 4 bases; unmatched junction nucleotides: 5. The germline gives CDR1 SGHNT, CDR2 YYREEE (reference sequence). This CDR3 is CASRAGTGGNTIYF. DNA for the CDR3: TGTGCCAGCAGAGCCGGGACAGGAGGAAACACCATATATTTT. Full variable domain (remainder filled in from reference TRBV5-4 and TRBJ1-3): ETGVTQSPTHLIKTRGQQVTLRCSSQSGHNTVSWYQQALGQGPQFIFQYYREEENGRGNFPPRFSGLQFPNYSSELNVNALELDDSALYLCASRAGTGGNTIYFGEGSWLTVV.